This T cell receptor beta chain came from a study of CD8 T cells in Susac syndrome. Study results and caveats: The total CD8+ repertoires contained roughly 15 Susac-specific public clones, and the CD8+ TEMRA repertoires contained roughly 5.

With regard to this clonotype: Its antigen remains unidentified.

An input of about 0.45 to 1 ug of RNA was subjected to reverse transcription using random hexamers. In TCRdb, the immunoSEQ multiplex PCR reads were re-called with MiXCR into one record per CDR3 protein. The table records about 130,000 distinct CDR3 sequences, around 95% of them present only once. Sequenced sample: CD8+ T cells from PBMCs. This clonotype was sampled from a human donor with Susac syndrome.

The CDR3 coding sequence is TGCAGTGCTAGAGACCCCTCGACTAGCGGGGACTACAATGAGCAGTTCTTC. This sequence encodes CSARDPSTSGDYNEQFF. The chain employs TRBV20-1 and TRBJ2-1, with 11 bases identical to TRBD2. Trimming took 0 bases from V and 3 from J; bases not matched to a gene: 7. This CDR3 is 17 amino acids long. Germline CDR1 and CDR2: DFQATT and SNEGSKA (reference sequence).